This entry is about one TCR beta chain. The sample originates from a study of early T cells in non-severe SARS-CoV-2 infection. This CDR3 spans 13 amino acids. Germline V gives CDR1 KGHSH, CDR2 LQKENI. V dropped 3 bases and J dropped 3 bases, with 8 bases sitting between them. Attached unique molecular identifiers marked individual cDNA molecules. Using its own MiXCR run on the 5' RACE reads, TCRdb lists one record per CDR3 protein. There are 35,000 to 50,000 distinct CDR3 sequences in the sample; roughly 23% occur only once, and about 4.7% lies in the top ten. The genes are TRBV18 and TRBJ1-1, with no clear D. The sample here was whole blood, taken at baseline. The source of this sequence is an adult who was a healthcare worker with PCR-confirmed SARS-CoV-2 infection or an uninfected control (not recorded which). This CDR3 is CASSPVRDTEAFF. The CDR3 DNA reads as TGTGCCAGCTCACCCGTTAGGGACACTGAAGCTTTCTTT. Using reference TRBV18 and TRBJ1-1 for the parts outside the CDR3, the full variable domain is NAGVMQNPRHLVRRRGQEARLRCSPMKGHSHVYWYRQLPEEGLKFMVYLQKENIIDESGMPKERFSAEFPKEGPSILRIQQVVRGDSAAYFCASSPVRDTEAFFGQGTRLTVV.